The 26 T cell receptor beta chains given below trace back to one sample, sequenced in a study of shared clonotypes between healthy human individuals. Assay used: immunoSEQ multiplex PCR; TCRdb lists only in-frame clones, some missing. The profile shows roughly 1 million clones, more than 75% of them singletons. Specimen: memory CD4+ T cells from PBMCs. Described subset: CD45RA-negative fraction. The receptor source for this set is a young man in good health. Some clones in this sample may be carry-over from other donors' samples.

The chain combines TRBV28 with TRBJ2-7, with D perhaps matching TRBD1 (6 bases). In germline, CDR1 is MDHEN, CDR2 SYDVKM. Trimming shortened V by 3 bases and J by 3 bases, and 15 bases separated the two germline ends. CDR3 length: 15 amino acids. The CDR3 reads CASSFGLGRGYEQYF. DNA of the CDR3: TGTGCCAGCAGTTTTGGTCTTGGCAGGGGCTACGAGCAGTACTTC.

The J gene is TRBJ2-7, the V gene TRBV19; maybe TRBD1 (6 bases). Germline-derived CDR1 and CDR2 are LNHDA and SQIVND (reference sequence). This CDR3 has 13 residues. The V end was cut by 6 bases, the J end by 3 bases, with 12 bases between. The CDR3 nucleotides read TGTGCCAGTAGATCGACAGGACACTACGAGCAGTACTTC. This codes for CASRSTGHYEQYF.

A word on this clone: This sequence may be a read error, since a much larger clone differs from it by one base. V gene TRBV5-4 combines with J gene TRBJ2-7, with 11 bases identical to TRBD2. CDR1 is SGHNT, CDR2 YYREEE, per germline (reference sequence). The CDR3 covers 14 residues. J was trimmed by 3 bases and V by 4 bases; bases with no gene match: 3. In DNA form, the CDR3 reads TGTGCCAGCAGCCAACTAGCGGGAGACTACGAGCAGTACTTC. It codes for CASSQLAGDYEQYF.

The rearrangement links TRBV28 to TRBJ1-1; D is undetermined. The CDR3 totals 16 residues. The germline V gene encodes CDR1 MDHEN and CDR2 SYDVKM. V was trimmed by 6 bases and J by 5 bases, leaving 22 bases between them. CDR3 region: CASSLWGKTLGTEAFF. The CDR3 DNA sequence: TGTGCCAGCAGCCTATGGGGAAAAACCCTGGGGACTGAAGCTTTCTTT.

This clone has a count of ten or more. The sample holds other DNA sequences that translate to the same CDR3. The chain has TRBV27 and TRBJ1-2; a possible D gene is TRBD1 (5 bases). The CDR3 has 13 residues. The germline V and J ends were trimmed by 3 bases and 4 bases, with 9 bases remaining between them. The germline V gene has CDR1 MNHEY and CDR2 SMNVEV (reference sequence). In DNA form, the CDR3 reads TGTGCCAGCAGTTTTAGGGGCCTCTATGGCTACACCTTC. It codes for CASSFRGLYGYTF.

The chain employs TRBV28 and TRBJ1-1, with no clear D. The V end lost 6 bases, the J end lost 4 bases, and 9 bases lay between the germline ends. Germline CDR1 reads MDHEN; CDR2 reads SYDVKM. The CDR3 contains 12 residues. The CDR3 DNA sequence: TGTGCCAGCAGGAGGGTCAGCACTGAAGCTTTCTTT. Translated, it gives CASRRVSTEAFF.

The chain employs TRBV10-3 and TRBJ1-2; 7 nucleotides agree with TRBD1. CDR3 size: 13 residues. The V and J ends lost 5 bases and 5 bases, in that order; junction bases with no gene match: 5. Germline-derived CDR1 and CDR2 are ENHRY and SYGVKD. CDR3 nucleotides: TGTGCCATCAGTAGCTCGGGACAGTATGGCTACACCTTC. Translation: CAISSSGQYGYTF.

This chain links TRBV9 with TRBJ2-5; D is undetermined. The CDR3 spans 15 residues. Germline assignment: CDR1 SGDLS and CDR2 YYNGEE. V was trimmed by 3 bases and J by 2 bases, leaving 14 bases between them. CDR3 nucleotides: TGTGCCAGCAGCGCCATGGATCCGAATCAAGAGACCCAGTACTTC. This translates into CASSAMDPNQETQYF.

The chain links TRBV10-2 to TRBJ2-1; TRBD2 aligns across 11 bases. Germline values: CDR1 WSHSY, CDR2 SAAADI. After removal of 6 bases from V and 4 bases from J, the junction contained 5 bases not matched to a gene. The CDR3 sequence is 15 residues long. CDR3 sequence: CASRDGTSGYNEQFF. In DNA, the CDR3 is TGCGCCAGCAGAGACGGGACTAGCGGTTACAATGAGCAGTTCTTC.

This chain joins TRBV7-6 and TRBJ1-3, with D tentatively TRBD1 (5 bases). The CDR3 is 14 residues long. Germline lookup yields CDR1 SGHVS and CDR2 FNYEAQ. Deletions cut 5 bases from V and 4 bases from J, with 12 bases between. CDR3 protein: CASSPRDSGNTIYF. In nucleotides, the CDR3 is TGTGCCAGCAGCCCACGGGACTCCGGAAACACCATATATTTT.

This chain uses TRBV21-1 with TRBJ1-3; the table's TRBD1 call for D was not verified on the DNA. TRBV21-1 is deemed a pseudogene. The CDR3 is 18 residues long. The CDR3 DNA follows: TGTGCCAGCAGCAACGAGGTTTTAAGACAGAGAACTGGAAACACCATATATTTT. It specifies CASSNEVLRQRTGNTIYF.

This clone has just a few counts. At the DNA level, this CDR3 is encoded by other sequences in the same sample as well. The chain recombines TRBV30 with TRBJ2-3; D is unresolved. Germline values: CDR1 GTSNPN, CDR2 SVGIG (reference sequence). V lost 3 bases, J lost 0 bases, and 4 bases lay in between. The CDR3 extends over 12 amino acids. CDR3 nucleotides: TGTGCCTGGAGCGAGAGCACAGATACGCAGTATTTT. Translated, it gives CAWSESTDTQYF.

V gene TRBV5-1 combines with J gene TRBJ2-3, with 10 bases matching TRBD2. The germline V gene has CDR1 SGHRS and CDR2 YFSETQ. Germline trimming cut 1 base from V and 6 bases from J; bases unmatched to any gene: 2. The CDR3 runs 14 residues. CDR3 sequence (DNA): TGCGCCAGCAGCTTGAGTAGCGGGGGGGATACGCAGTATTTT. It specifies CASSLSSGGDTQYF.

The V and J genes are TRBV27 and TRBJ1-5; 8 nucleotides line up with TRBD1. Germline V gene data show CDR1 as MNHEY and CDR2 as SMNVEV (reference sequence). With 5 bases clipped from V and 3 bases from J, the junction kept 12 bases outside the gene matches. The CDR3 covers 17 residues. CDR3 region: CASSPRSGQGNNQPQHF. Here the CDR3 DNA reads TGTGCCAGCAGTCCCCGATCCGGACAGGGAAACAATCAGCCCCAGCATTTT.

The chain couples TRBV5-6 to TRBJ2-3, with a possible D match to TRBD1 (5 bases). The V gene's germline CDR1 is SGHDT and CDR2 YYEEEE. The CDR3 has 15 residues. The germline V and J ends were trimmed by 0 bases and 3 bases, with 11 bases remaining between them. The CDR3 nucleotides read TGTGCCAGCAGCTTGGTGGGCAGGGCTACAGATACGCAGTATTTT. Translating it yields CASSLVGRATDTQYF.

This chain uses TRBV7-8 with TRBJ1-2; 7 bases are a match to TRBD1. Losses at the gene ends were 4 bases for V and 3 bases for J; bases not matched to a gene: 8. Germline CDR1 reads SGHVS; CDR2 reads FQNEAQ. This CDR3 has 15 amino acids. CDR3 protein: CASSSHRGGYYGYTF. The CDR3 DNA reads TGTGCCAGCAGCTCCCACAGGGGAGGGTACTATGGCTACACCTTC. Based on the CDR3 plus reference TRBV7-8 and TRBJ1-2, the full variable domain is GAGVSQSPRYKVAKRGQDVALRCDPISGHVSLFWYQQALGQGPEFLTYFQNEAQLDKSGLPSDRFFAERPEGSVSTLKIQRTQQEDSAVYLCASSSHRGGYYGYTFGSGTRLTVV.

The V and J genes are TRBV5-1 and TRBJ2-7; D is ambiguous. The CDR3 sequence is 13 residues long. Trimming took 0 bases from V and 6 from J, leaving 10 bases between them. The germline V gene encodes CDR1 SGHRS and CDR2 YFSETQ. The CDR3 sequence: CASSLASQSEQYF. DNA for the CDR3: TGCGCCAGCAGCTTGGCCTCCCAATCCGAGCAGTACTTC.

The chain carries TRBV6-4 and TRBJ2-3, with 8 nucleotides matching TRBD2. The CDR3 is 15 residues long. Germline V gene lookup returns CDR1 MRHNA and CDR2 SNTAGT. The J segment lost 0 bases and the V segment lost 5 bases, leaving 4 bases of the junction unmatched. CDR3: CASSRAGASTDTQYF. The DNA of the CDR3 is TGTGCCAGCAGTAGAGCGGGAGCGAGCACAGATACGCAGTATTTT.

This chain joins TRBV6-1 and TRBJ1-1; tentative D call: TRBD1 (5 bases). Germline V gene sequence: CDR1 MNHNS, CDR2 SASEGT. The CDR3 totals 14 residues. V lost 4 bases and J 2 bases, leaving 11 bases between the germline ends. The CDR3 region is CASSGRVRNTEAFF. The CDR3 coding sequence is TGTGCCAGCAGTGGCAGGGTAAGAAACACTGAAGCTTTCTTT.

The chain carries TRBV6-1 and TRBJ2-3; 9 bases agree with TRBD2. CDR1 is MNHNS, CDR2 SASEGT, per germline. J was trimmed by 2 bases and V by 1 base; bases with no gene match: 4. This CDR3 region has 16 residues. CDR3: CASSEGAGGATDTQYF. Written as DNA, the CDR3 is TGTGCCAGCAGTGAAGGCGCGGGAGGGGCCACAGATACGCAGTATTTT.

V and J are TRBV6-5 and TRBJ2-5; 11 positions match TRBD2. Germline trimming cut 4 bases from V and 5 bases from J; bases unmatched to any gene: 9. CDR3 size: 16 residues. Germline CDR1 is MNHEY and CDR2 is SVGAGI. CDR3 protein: CASSLRSGRAGETQYF. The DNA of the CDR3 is TGTGCCAGCAGTTTACGTAGCGGGAGGGCCGGGGAGACCCAGTACTTC.

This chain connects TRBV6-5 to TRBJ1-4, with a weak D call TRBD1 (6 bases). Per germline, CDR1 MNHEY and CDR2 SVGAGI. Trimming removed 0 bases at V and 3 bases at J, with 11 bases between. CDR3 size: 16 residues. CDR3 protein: CASSYSSGAPNEKLFF. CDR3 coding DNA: TGTGCCAGCAGTTACTCGTCAGGGGCCCCTAATGAAAAACTGTTTTTT.

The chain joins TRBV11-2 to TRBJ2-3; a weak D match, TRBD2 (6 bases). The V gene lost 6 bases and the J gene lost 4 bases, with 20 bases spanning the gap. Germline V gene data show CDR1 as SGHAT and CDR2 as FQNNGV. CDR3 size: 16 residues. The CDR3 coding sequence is TGTGCCAGCAGGCCTGGGGTGCGGGGACCCCCAGATACGCAGTATTTT. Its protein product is CASRPGVRGPPDTQYF.

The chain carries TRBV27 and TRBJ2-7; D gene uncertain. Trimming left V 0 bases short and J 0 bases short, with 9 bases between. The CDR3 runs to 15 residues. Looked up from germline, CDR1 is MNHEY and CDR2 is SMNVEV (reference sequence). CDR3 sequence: CASSLSGIGSYEQYF. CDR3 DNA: TGTGCCAGCAGTTTATCAGGGATCGGCTCCTACGAGCAGTACTTC.

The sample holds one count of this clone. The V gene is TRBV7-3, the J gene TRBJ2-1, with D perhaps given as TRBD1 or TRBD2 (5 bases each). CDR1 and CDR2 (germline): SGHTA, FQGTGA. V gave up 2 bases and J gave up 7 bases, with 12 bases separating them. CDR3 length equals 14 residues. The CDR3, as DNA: TGTGCCAGCAGCTTAGTCGGGACGTCGAATGAGCAGTTCTTC. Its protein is CASSLVGTSNEQFF.

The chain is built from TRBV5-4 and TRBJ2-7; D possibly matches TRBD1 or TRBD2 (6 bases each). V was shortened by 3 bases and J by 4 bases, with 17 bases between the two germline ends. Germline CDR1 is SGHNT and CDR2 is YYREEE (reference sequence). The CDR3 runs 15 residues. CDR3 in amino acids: CASSYPGRGLYEQYF. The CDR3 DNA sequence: TGTGCCAGCAGCTATCCGGGACGGGGGCTGTACGAGCAGTACTTC.